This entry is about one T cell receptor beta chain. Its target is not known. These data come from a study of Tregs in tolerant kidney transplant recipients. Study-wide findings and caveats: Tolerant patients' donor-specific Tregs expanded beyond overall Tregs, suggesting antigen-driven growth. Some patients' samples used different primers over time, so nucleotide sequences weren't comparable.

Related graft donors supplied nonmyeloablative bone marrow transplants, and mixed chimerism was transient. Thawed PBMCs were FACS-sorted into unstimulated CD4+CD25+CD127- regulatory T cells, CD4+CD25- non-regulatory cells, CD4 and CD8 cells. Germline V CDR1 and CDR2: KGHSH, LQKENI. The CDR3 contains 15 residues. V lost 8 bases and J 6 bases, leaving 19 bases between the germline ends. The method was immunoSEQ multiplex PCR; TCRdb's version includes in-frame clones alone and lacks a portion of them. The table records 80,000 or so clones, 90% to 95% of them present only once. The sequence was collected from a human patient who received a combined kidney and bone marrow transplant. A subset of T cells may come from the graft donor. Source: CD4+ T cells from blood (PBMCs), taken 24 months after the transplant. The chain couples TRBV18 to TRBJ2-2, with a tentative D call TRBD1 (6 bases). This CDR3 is CASTYREISAGELFF. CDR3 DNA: TGTGCCAGCACCTACAGGGAAATTTCGGCCGGGGAGCTGTTTTTT.